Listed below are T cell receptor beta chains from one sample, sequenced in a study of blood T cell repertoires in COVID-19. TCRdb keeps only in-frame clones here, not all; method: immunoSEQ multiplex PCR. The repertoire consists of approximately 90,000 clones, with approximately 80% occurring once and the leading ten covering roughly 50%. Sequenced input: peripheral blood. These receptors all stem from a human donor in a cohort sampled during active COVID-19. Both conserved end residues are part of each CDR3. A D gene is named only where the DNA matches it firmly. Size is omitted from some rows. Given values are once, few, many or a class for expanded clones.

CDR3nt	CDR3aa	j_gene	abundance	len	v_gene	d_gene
TGTGCCAGCAGCTTAACGGTCTATGGCTACACCTTC	CASSLTVYGYTF	TRBJ1-2	NA	12	TRBV7-2	NA
TGTGCCAGCAGTTCATCGGGACAGCTTTTCTACGAGCAGTACTTC	CASSSSGQLFYEQYF	TRBJ2-7	NA	15	TRBV6-6	TRBD1
TGCGCCAGCAGCTTGGGACAGTCCTACAATGAGCAGTTCTTC	CASSLGQSYNEQFF	TRBJ2-1	once	14	TRBV5-1	NA
TGTGCCGCAGTGGGAGGGGAGACCCAGTACTTC	CAAVGGETQYF	TRBJ2-5	NA	11	TRBV2	TRBD2
TGTGCCAGCAGTCCCCCGGGACAGGTCTATGGCTACACCTTC	CASSPPGQVYGYTF	TRBJ1-2	NA	14	TRBV28	TRBD1
TGCGCCAGCAGCCGTTACAGGGGTAGCAATTCACCCCTCCACTTT	CASSRYRGSNSPLHF	TRBJ1-6	NA	15	TRBV4-3	TRBD1
TGCGCCAGCAGCCAAACCCCGGCAGGGGGCTTTGAAAAACTGTTTTTT	CASSQTPAGGFEKLFF	TRBJ1-4	few	16	TRBV4-3	TRBD1
TGTGCCAGCAGTTCCGGGGGGCACGACGGAACCTACGAGCAGTACTTC	CASSSGGHDGTYEQYF	TRBJ2-7	NA	16	TRBV6-2/TRBV6-3	NA
TGTGCCAGCAGTACAGGGGCGCCACGTTCTGAAGCTTTCTTT	CASSTGAPRSEAFF	TRBJ1-1	NA	14	TRBV28	TRBD1
TGTGCCAGCAGCGCCGTAGCGGGGCGCTCCTACAATGAGCAGTTCTTC	CASSAVAGRSYNEQFF	TRBJ2-1	NA	16	TRBV7-9	TRBD2
TGTGCCAGCAGCTTAGCTTCGACGGGGGGCTACGAGCAGTACTTC	CASSLASTGGYEQYF	TRBJ2-7	few	15	TRBV11-3	TRBD2
TGTGCCAGCAGCCCGACCGGGATCCCAAATGAAAAACTGTTTTTT	CASSPTGIPNEKLFF	TRBJ1-4	NA	15	TRBV5-5	NA
TGTGCCAGCTCACCGCCTAGCGGGAACACCGGGGAGCTGTTTTTT	CASSPPSGNTGELFF	TRBJ2-2	NA	15	TRBV18	TRBD2
TGTGCCAGCAGAGGTAGCGGTTCGGTGGGGACCCAGTACTTC	CASRGSGSVGTQYF	TRBJ2-5	NA	14	TRBV2	NA
TGTGCCAGCGGCTTGACAGGGAGAGAAAAACTGTTTTTT	CASGLTGREKLFF	TRBJ1-4	NA	13	TRBV12-3/TRBV12-4	TRBD1
TGTGCCAGCGAAAGGGGGACAGGGGGATATGGCAATCAGCCCCAGCATTTT	CASERGTGGYGNQPQHF	TRBJ1-5	NA	17	TRBV19	TRBD1
TGCAGCGTTGGGGGCAGGTACACAGATACGCAGTATTTT	CSVGGRYTDTQYF	TRBJ2-3	NA	13	TRBV29-1	NA
TGTGCCAGCAGCCCAGGCCGTGAGGGCCGGAATGAGCAGTTCTTC	CASSPGREGRNEQFF	TRBJ2-1	NA	15	TRBV7-2	NA
TGCGCCAGCAGTTTCGGGACAGGGGGCCGGGAGCAGTACTTC	CASSFGTGGREQYF	TRBJ2-7	NA	14	TRBV5-1	TRBD1
TGTGCCAGCAGCTTAGATAGCTCCTATAATTCACCCCTCCACTTT	CASSLDSSYNSPLHF	TRBJ1-6	NA	15	TRBV7-2	NA
TGTGCCAGCTCCTTCGGGGGGGCTGGCGGGGAGCTGTTTTTT	CASSFGGAGGELFF	TRBJ2-2	NA	14	TRBV5-8	TRBD2
TGTGCCAGCAGTTGGGAGGGCCGTGGCACAGATACGCAGTATTTT	CASSWEGRGTDTQYF	TRBJ2-3	NA	15	TRBV27	TRBD2
TGCGCCAGCAGCCCCGTGGCAGGGTCCTACGAGCAGTACTTC	CASSPVAGSYEQYF	TRBJ2-7	NA	14	TRBV5-1	NA
TGTGCCAGCAGTGAGCGGTCCGCCCTCCAAGAGACCCAGTACTTC	CASSERSALQETQYF	TRBJ2-5	NA	15	TRBV2	NA
TGTGCCAGCAGACGGACTACGGGAGGTATCTACGAGCAGTACTTC	CASRRTTGGIYEQYF	TRBJ2-7	NA	15	TRBV6-5	TRBD2
TGTGCCAGCAGACCCTTACAGGGGGCGCCGAATGAGCAGTTCTTC	CASRPLQGAPNEQFF	TRBJ2-1	NA	15	TRBV5-8	TRBD1
TGTGCCAGCAGCGTCACAGGACTAGCGGGAGGCAGCACAGATACGCAGTATTTT	CASSVTGLAGGSTDTQYF	TRBJ2-3	NA	18	TRBV9	TRBD2
TGTGCCAGCAGTTACCTAGCGGGAGAGGTAACCTACGAGCAGTACTTC	CASSYLAGEVTYEQYF	TRBJ2-7	NA	16	TRBV6-5	TRBD2
TGCAGCGTTGGGGACAGACACAATCAGCCCCAGCATTTT	CSVGDRHNQPQHF	TRBJ1-5	NA	13	TRBV29-1	TRBD1
TGTGCCAGTAGTATCTGGGACTGGAACACTGAAGCTTTCTTT	CASSIWDWNTEAFF	TRBJ1-1	NA	14	TRBV19	NA
TGTGCCAGCAGCCCGCAACAGGGGTTCGAGCAGTACTTC	CASSPQQGFEQYF	TRBJ2-7	NA	13	TRBV7-2	TRBD1
TGTGCCACCAGTGATCCCAGGGGCACTGAAGCTTTCTTT	CATSDPRGTEAFF	TRBJ1-1	NA	13	TRBV24-1	NA
TGTGCCAGCAGCCAACAGGGGTTCGCCTACGAGCAGTACTTC	CASSQQGFAYEQYF	TRBJ2-7	NA	14	TRBV13	TRBD1
TGCGCCAGCAGTCAAAGAAACAGGGCGTCGAGGGGGAACATTCAGTACTTC	CASSQRNRASRGNIQYF	TRBJ2-4	NA	17	TRBV23-1	NA
TGTGCCAGCAGTGGACAGGGGACGCCCAATGAGCAGTTCTTC	CASSGQGTPNEQFF	TRBJ2-1	once	14	TRBV2	TRBD1
TGTGCCAGCAGCTTGGGACTAGCGGGAGTATACGAGCAGTACTTC	CASSLGLAGVYEQYF	TRBJ2-7	NA	15	TRBV7-2	TRBD2
TGTGCCACCAGCAGAGGGGACACCCGAGAAAAACTGTTTTTT	CATSRGDTREKLFF	TRBJ1-4	NA	14	TRBV15	NA
TGTGCCAGCAGTTCAGAGCGGCAAAGAGGTAACGAGCAGTACTTC	CASSSERQRGNEQYF	TRBJ2-7	NA	15	TRBV28	NA
TGTGCCAGCAGCACGCCTTGGGGCGGGGCCAACGTCCTGACTTTC	CASSTPWGGANVLTF	TRBJ2-6	NA	15	TRBV7-8	NA
TGTGCCAGCAGCCGAACAATGGGGGCCGCTTTCTTT	CASSRTMGAAFF	TRBJ1-1	NA	12	TRBV14	NA
TGTGCCAGCAGCCAAACCGGGGGACTAGCGGACAATGAGCAGTTCTTC	CASSQTGGLADNEQFF	TRBJ2-1	NA	16	TRBV11-2	TRBD2
TGCGCCAGCAGCCAAGATCAGGGGCTATTAGTGGCCGGGGAGCTGTTTTTT	CASSQDQGLLVAGELFF	TRBJ2-2	NA	17	TRBV4-1	NA
TGTGCCAGCAGCTCCCCGGGACTAGCGGGAGTAGATACGCAGTATTTT	CASSSPGLAGVDTQYF	TRBJ2-3	NA	16	TRBV11-1	TRBD2
TGTGCCAGTAGTAAGAGAGAGCAGTACTTC	CASSKREQYF	TRBJ2-7	once	10	TRBV19	NA
TGTGCCAGCAGTTACACTGGACAGGCGAACTATGGCTACACCTTC	CASSYTGQANYGYTF	TRBJ1-2	NA	15	TRBV6-2/TRBV6-3	TRBD1
TGTGCCAGCTCACGAATTCAGGGCGGCTCTGGAAACACCATATATTTT	CASSRIQGGSGNTIYF	TRBJ1-3	NA	16	TRBV18	NA
TGTGCCTGGACCATGCCTAGCGGGAGCTACGAGCAGTACTTC	CAWTMPSGSYEQYF	TRBJ2-7	NA	14	TRBV30	TRBD2
TGTGCCAGCAGCTCTAATAGCGGGAGGGCCAACGAGCAGTACTTC	CASSSNSGRANEQYF	TRBJ2-7	NA	15	TRBV7-3	TRBD2
TGCAGCGTTTACGGGACAGGGAATGAAAAACTGTTTTTT	CSVYGTGNEKLFF	TRBJ1-4	NA	13	TRBV29-1	TRBD1
TGTGCCAGCAGCTTAGACAGGCTAGCGGGGGGCACCTACAATGAGCAGTTCTTC	CASSLDRLAGGTYNEQFF	TRBJ2-1	once	18	TRBV7-2	TRBD2
TGTGCCAGCAGCTCTCGGACTAGCGTCGAGCAGTACTTC	CASSSRTSVEQYF	TRBJ2-7	NA	13	TRBV5-4	TRBD2
TGTGCCAGCTCACGGGACTATACCACAGATACGCAGTATTTT	CASSRDYTTDTQYF	TRBJ2-3	NA	14	TRBV18	TRBD2
TGTGCCAGCAGTCAGACAGGGAGAGGCTATGGCTACACCTTC	CASSQTGRGYGYTF	TRBJ1-2	NA	14	TRBV5-6	TRBD1
TGTGCCAGCAGCGGGACTAGTTACGACACCGGGGAGCTGTTTTTT	CASSGTSYDTGELFF	TRBJ2-2	NA	15	TRBV2	TRBD2
TGTGCCAGCAGCTCATCCGAGCGGGGGAAGGTCTACGAGCAGTACTTC	CASSSSERGKVYEQYF	TRBJ2-7	NA	16	TRBV7-6	TRBD2